These T cell receptor beta chains were read from a single sample in a study of regulatory T cells in long-lasting Graves disease. Each CDR3 protein is one row after TCRdb ran MiXCR on the multiplex PCR reads. The sample has approximately 270,000 distinct CDR3 sequences; approximately 20% are singletons. The data were also submitted as part of a second study, on T cells in Graves' hyperthyroidism and ophthalmopathy.

This specimen was peripheral blood mononuclear cells (PBMCs), taken at new diagnosis, from a patient treated with antithyroid drugs. Receptor source: a woman aged 25 to 39 with Graves disease. The CDR3 runs from the conserved cysteine through the conserved F or W. A row's size may be missing; if present it is once, few, many or a size class.

>TRBV4-1|few
CASSQDGWDGQFNQPQHF
>TRBV5-6|many
CASSLRRGRQETQYF
>TRBV3-1|once
CACSLKLTGIYEQYF
>TRBV18|few
CASSPGNHEQYF
>TRBV5-6|many
CASSLEPTYEQYF
>TRBV7-8|NA
CASREGAGGSPLHF
>TRBV29-1|few
CSVDKGTGADEQYF
>TRBV6-5|many
CASSYSGLAGTDTQYF
>TRBV20-1|many
CSAPRNRIAGYTF
>TRBV20-1|many
CSALSGTNMNTEAFF
>TRBV2|many
CASSPPLDFWYNEQFF
>TRBV2|many
CASSEFLGGSSYNEQFF
>TRBV5-4|few
CASRKTGAMNTEAFF
>TRBV11-1|NA
CASSSLAGTSGYEQYF
>TRBV5-1|few
CASSPYPGQGPDTQYF
>TRBV6-2/TRBV6-3|many
CASSKDTGGYNEQFF
>TRBV13|many
CASSPPERTDTQYF
>TRBV2|NA
CASTVDRRNEQFF
>TRBV12-3/TRBV12-4|many
CASSFGLAGQETQYF
>TRBV7-2|medium-sized
CASSLGGGISYEQYF
>TRBV4-1|few
CASSQERGGPSDTEAFF
>TRBV10-3|many
CAISGSGNTEAFF
>TRBV12-5|few
CASGLGETNEKLFF
>TRBV7-2|many
CASSFTRNADTQYF
>TRBV19|NA
CASRSDDLMGFAEAFF
>TRBV2|NA
CASGRGDQPQHF
>TRBV4-1|many
CASSQETIRGYNEQFF
>TRBV2|many
CASSEEAGSYNEQFF
>TRBV12-5|many
CASGLVVVGRDQPQHF
>TRBV7-9|many
CASSLGGAQFF
>TRBV7-3|many
CASSLQGLCYNEQFF
>TRBV19|many
CASRGLDRVPLRGYTF
>TRBV7-9|NA
CASSPDRAYNSPLHF
>TRBV10-1|NA
CASSESMGGYEQCF
>TRBV2|many
CASSESLAGVQETQYF
>TRBV24-1|NA
CATSDGVAGQETQYF